This T cell receptor beta chain derives from a study of cytomegalovirus exposure and HLA in healthy donors. The PCR employed 60 Vbeta primers together with 13 Jbeta primers. Generated by immunoSEQ multiplex PCR, the TCRdb table keeps only in-frame clones and is missing some. The sample records hundreds of thousands of clones, 70% to 90% being singletons. Concerning this clone itself: Its antigen remains unidentified.

Germline CDR1 reads WSHSY; CDR2 reads SAAADI. V shed 4 bases and J shed 2 bases, with 11 bases lying between them. The CDR3 has 14 residues. The study, taken as a whole, reports: A missense DCLRE1C variant was associated with V- and J-gene trimming of TCR beta chains in a later analysis, and an independent cohort replicated the association. Most TCR beta V segments were productive about 90% or about 30% of the time in an earlier analysis. Roughly uniform depth of sequencing across donors was assumed in presence/absence analyses.

The sample was PBMCs. This clonotype was obtained from a girl aged 2-15 years in good health and CMV-seronegative. The chain couples TRBV10-2 to TRBJ1-2, with D unresolved. CDR3 region: CASSAKGGNYGYTF. The DNA for the CDR3 is TGCGCCAGCAGTGCAAAGGGAGGCAACTATGGCTACACCTTC.